These T cell receptor beta chains were read from a single sample in a study of T cells in localized non-small cell lung cancer. Clones were read by immunoSEQ multiplex PCR, and TCRdb kept only the in-frame ones, dropping some. In the table there are 60,000 to 65,000 clones, 90% of which are singletons. The starting material was peripheral blood, obtained before any cancer treatment. The receptor source for this set is a woman between 35 and 75 years old with stage I lung adenocarcinoma. The CDR3 runs from the conserved cysteine through the conserved F or W. The D gene is left open where the match is weak. The size of a clone is reported for some rows only, either as once, few or many, or as a class for expanded clones.

size: NA
length: 13
D: NA
J: TRBJ1-1
V: TRBV6-5
CDR3: CASSSTPNTEAFF
DNA: TGTGCCAGCAGTTCAACACCGAACACTGAAGCTTTCTTT

size: NA
length: 13
D: NA
J: TRBJ1-2
V: TRBV5-5
CDR3: CASSTGADYGYTF
DNA: TGTGCCAGCAGCACCGGCGCGGACTATGGCTACACCTTC

size: once
length: 13
D: NA
J: TRBJ2-7
V: TRBV7-9
CDR3: CASGWTGMNEQYF
DNA: TGTGCCAGCGGGTGGACTGGGATGAACGAGCAGTACTTC

size: few
length: 10
D: NA
J: TRBJ1-1
V: TRBV30
CDR3: CAQGGTEAFF
DNA: TGTGCCCAAGGGGGAACTGAAGCTTTCTTT

size: NA
length: 16
D: NA
J: TRBJ2-6
V: TRBV5-5
CDR3: CASSLVGVTGANVLTF
DNA: TGTGCCAGCAGCTTGGTCGGGGTTACTGGGGCCAACGTCCTGACTTTC

size: NA
length: 11
D: NA
J: TRBJ1-1
V: TRBV20-1
CDR3: CSARPGPEAFF
DNA: TGCAGTGCTAGGCCGGGCCCTGAAGCTTTCTTT

size: NA
length: 15
D: TRBD1
J: TRBJ1-2
V: TRBV6-6
CDR3: CASSYSEGQGYGYTF
DNA: TGTGCCAGCAGTTACTCGGAGGGACAGGGCTATGGCTACACCTTC

size: NA
length: 16
D: TRBD1
J: TRBJ2-4
V: TRBV7-2
CDR3: CASSGTGPLAKNIQYF
DNA: TGTGCCAGCTCTGGGACAGGGCCTCTGGCCAAAAACATTCAGTACTTC

size: NA
length: 19
D: TRBD2
J: TRBJ2-2
V: TRBV27
CDR3: CASSPRAHSGSTDTGELFF
DNA: TGTGCCAGCAGTCCCCGGGCTCACAGCGGGAGCACCGATACCGGGGAGCTGTTTTTT

size: NA
length: 11
D: NA
J: TRBJ1-2
V: TRBV30
CDR3: CAWSARGTVTF
DNA: TGTGCCTGGAGTGCGAGGGGGACGGTTACCTTC

size: NA
length: 14
D: NA
J: TRBJ1-5
V: TRBV21-1
CDR3: CASSPGHLNQPQHF
DNA: TGTGCCAGCAGCCCGGGACACCTTAATCAGCCCCAGCATTTT

size: NA
length: 14
D: TRBD1
J: TRBJ1-1
V: TRBV7-9
CDR3: CASSLENRGVEAFF
DNA: TGTGCCAGCAGCTTAGAGAACAGGGGGGTTGAAGCTTTCTTT

size: NA
length: 15
D: NA
J: TRBJ2-7
V: TRBV27
CDR3: CASSLRVGQNYEQYF
DNA: TGTGCCAGCAGTTTACGCGTAGGGCAGAATTACGAGCAGTACTTC

size: NA
length: 12
D: NA
J: TRBJ2-7
V: TRBV5-1
CDR3: CASSIDRYEQYF
DNA: TGCGCCAGCAGCATAGACAGGTACGAGCAGTACTTC

size: NA
length: 13
D: TRBD2
J: TRBJ2-7
V: TRBV28
CDR3: CATETSGRYEQYF
DNA: TGTGCGACGGAGACTAGCGGGAGATACGAGCAGTACTTC

size: NA
length: 15
D: NA
J: TRBJ1-1
V: TRBV13
CDR3: CASSEYGNMNTEAFF
DNA: TGTGCCAGCAGCGAATACGGCAATATGAACACTGAAGCTTTCTTT

size: NA
length: 13
D: NA
J: TRBJ2-2
V: TRBV15
CDR3: CATSRDGPGELFF
DNA: TGTGCCACCAGCAGAGATGGCCCCGGGGAGCTGTTTTTT

size: NA
length: 14
D: NA
J: TRBJ2-2
V: TRBV7-3
CDR3: CASSPQGNTGELFF
DNA: TGTGCCAGCAGCCCACAGGGGAACACCGGGGAGCTGTTTTTT

size: NA
length: 15
D: TRBD1
J: TRBJ2-5
V: TRBV18
CDR3: CASSFTGQGGETQYF
DNA: TGTGCCAGCTCATTTACAGGACAGGGCGGGGAGACCCAGTACTTC

size: once
length: 16
D: NA
J: TRBJ1-3
V: TRBV10-3
CDR3: CAISESRIDSGNTIYF
DNA: TGTGCCATCAGTGAGTCGCGAATCGATTCTGGAAACACCATATATTTT

size: NA
length: 16
D: TRBD2
J: TRBJ2-3
V: TRBV27
CDR3: CASSLEGTSGTDTQYF
DNA: TGTGCCAGCAGTTTAGAGGGGACTAGCGGCACAGATACGCAGTATTTT

size: NA
length: 13
D: TRBD1
J: TRBJ1-1
V: TRBV5-1
CDR3: CASYRGLPREAFF
DNA: TGCGCCAGTTACAGGGGCCTCCCCAGAGAAGCTTTCTTT

size: NA
length: 14
D: TRBD2
J: TRBJ2-7
V: TRBV9
CDR3: CASSVGGGAYEQYF
DNA: TGTGCCAGCAGCGTTGGCGGGGGGGCCTACGAGCAGTACTTC

size: once
length: 14
D: NA
J: TRBJ2-7
V: TRBV28
CDR3: CASIPAREGYEQYF
DNA: TGTGCCAGCATTCCCGCCAGGGAAGGCTACGAGCAGTACTTC

size: NA
length: 15
D: TRBD1
J: TRBJ2-7
V: TRBV5-1
CDR3: CASSFRGTEPYEQYF
DNA: TGCGCCAGCAGCTTTAGAGGGACAGAGCCATACGAGCAGTACTTC

size: NA
length: 13
D: NA
J: TRBJ1-1
V: TRBV18
CDR3: CASSRSLNTEAFF
DNA: TGTGCCAGCTCACGATCCTTGAACACTGAAGCTTTCTTT

size: once
length: 17
D: NA
J: TRBJ2-2
V: TRBV9
CDR3: CASSSRIGRANTGELFF
DNA: TGTGCCAGCAGCTCCCGAATAGGCAGGGCGAACACCGGGGAGCTGTTTTTT

size: NA
length: 13
D: NA
J: TRBJ1-4
V: TRBV7-9
CDR3: CASSLRPWTKLFF
DNA: TGTGCCAGCAGCTTACGACCTTGGACAAAACTGTTTTTT

size: NA
length: 14
D: TRBD2
J: TRBJ2-7
V: TRBV4-1
CDR3: CASSSAGGPYEQYF
DNA: TGCGCCAGCAGCTCTGCGGGGGGCCCCTACGAGCAGTACTTC

size: NA
length: 16
D: NA
J: TRBJ1-1
V: TRBV9
CDR3: CASSVTPIVGNTEAFF
DNA: TGTGCCAGCAGCGTAACTCCAATAGTCGGGAACACTGAAGCTTTCTTT

size: NA
length: 15
D: NA
J: TRBJ2-1
V: TRBV19
CDR3: CATLPGAGFLNEQFF
DNA: TGTGCCACCCTCCCCGGGGCGGGGTTCCTCAATGAGCAGTTCTTC

size: NA
length: 15
D: NA
J: TRBJ2-1
V: TRBV2
CDR3: CASSESEGNYNEQFF
DNA: TGTGCCAGCAGTGAATCGGAGGGGAACTACAATGAGCAGTTCTTC

size: NA
length: 17
D: NA
J: TRBJ1-2
V: TRBV7-2
CDR3: CASSLVGAGQSRYGYTF
DNA: TGTGCCAGCAGCTTAGTTGGTGCAGGGCAATCCCGCTATGGCTACACCTTC

size: NA
length: 14
D: TRBD1
J: TRBJ2-7
V: TRBV6-5
CDR3: CASSRRTGEIEQYF
DNA: TGTGCCAGCAGCCGACGGACAGGAGAAATCGAGCAGTACTTC

size: once
length: 14
D: NA
J: TRBJ2-3
V: TRBV5-1
CDR3: CASSPRVTTDTQYF
DNA: TGCGCCAGCAGCCCCCGTGTGACCACAGATACGCAGTATTTT

size: NA
length: 15
D: NA
J: TRBJ2-3
V: TRBV7-6
CDR3: CASSVVGLSTDTQYF
DNA: TGTGCCAGCAGCGTCGTTGGCCTGAGCACAGATACGCAGTATTTT

size: few
length: 15
D: NA
J: TRBJ2-7
V: TRBV2
CDR3: CASTEGREGVYEQYF
DNA: TGTGCCAGCACCGAGGGGCGGGAAGGGGTCTACGAGCAGTACTTC

size: NA
length: 18
D: TRBD1
J: TRBJ1-4
V: TRBV10-3
CDR3: CATQTGQGVGTSNEKLFF
DNA: TGTGCCACTCAAACGGGACAGGGGGTCGGGACCTCGAATGAAAAACTGTTTTTT

size: NA
length: 18
D: TRBD2
J: TRBJ2-3
V: TRBV11-2
CDR3: CASSLALMAGGPTDTQYF
DNA: TGTGCCAGCAGCTTAGCCCTTATGGCGGGAGGGCCGACAGATACGCAGTATTTT

size: once
length: 14
D: NA
J: TRBJ2-7
V: TRBV7-9
CDR3: CASSLFASSYEQYF
DNA: TGTGCCAGCAGCTTATTCGCGTCTTCCTACGAGCAGTACTTC

size: once
length: 16
D: TRBD1
J: TRBJ1-4
V: TRBV19
CDR3: CASSRTGGKTNEKLFF
DNA: TGTGCCAGTAGTAGGACAGGGGGCAAAACTAATGAAAAACTGTTTTTT

size: NA
length: 14
D: TRBD2
J: TRBJ2-7
V: TRBV6-5
CDR3: CASSYGLAGYEQYF
DNA: TGTGCCAGCAGTTATGGACTAGCGGGCTACGAGCAGTACTTC

size: NA
length: 15
D: TRBD1
J: TRBJ1-1
V: TRBV15
CDR3: CATSSSIRTGKAAFF
DNA: TGTGCCACCAGCAGTTCTATAAGGACAGGGAAGGCAGCTTTCTTT

size: NA
length: 14
D: NA
J: TRBJ1-2
V: TRBV9
CDR3: CASSVGNGAYGYTF
DNA: TGTGCCAGCAGCGTAGGGAATGGAGCCTATGGCTACACCTTC